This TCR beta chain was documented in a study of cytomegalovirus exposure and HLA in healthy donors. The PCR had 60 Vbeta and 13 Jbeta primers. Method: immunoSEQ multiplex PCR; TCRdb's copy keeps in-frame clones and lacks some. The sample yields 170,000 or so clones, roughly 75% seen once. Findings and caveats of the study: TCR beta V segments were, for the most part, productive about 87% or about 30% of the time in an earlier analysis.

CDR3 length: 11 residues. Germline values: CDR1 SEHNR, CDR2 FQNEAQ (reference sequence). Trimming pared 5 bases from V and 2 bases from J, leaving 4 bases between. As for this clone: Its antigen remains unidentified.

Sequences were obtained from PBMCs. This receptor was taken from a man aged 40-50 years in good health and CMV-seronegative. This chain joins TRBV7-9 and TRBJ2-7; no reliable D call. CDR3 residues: CASSLTYEQYF. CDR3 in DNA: TGTGCCAGCAGCCTAACCTACGAGCAGTACTTC.